The 21 T cell receptor beta chains listed next were all sequenced from one sample in a study of STAT5B mutations in CD4+ large granular lymphocyte leukemia. Using immunoSEQ multiplex PCR, the repertoire was profiled, and TCRdb retains in-frame clones only, with some absent. The table records around 30,000 clones, roughly 82% of them present only once. Sequences were obtained from CD4+ T cells from blood buffy coats. The receptor source for this set is a human donor in good health.

J is TRBJ2-5 and V is TRBV15, with 8 bases fitting TRBD2. Germline trimming cut 3 bases from V and 5 bases from J; bases unmatched to any gene: 8. The CDR3 consists of 15 residues. Germline V gene sequence: CDR1 LNHNV, CDR2 YYDKDF (reference sequence). The CDR3 coding sequence is TGTGCCACCAGCAGGGGAGCGGGAGAAGTGGAGACCCAGTACTTC. Its protein is CATSRGAGEVETQYF.

This sequence joins TRBV5-8 and TRBJ2-1; D remains unclear. Trimming pared 0 bases from V and 10 bases from J, leaving 8 bases between. There are 12 residues in the CDR3. CDR1 and CDR2 from the germline V gene are SGHTS and YDEGEE. CDR3 sequence reads: CASSLVQREQFF. The CDR3 DNA reads TGTGCCAGCAGCTTGGTACAAAGGGAGCAGTTCTTC.

J is TRBJ2-1 and V is TRBV6-1; unclear D gene. Trimming stripped 4 bases from V and 5 bases from J, with 3 bases between. The germline V gene encodes CDR1 MNHNS and CDR2 SASEGT. The CDR3 has 11 amino acids. CDR3 in amino acids: CASSAHNEQFF. The DNA for the CDR3 is TGTGCCAGCAGTGCCCACAATGAGCAGTTCTTC.

The chain combines TRBV7-8 with TRBJ2-7; no clear D gene. CDR3 length equals 12 residues. Germline V gene sequence: CDR1 SGHVS, CDR2 FQNEAQ. The V end lost 5 bases, the J end lost 3 bases, and 8 bases lay between the germline ends. This CDR3 reads CASSQAFYEQYF. The CDR3 DNA follows: TGTGCCAGCAGCCAAGCTTTCTACGAGCAGTACTTC.

In this sample, this clone turned up a few times. This sequence joins TRBV30 and TRBJ1-1; D not certain. The CDR3 totals 12 residues. The germline V gene has CDR1 GTSNPN and CDR2 SVGIG (reference sequence). Trimming cost V 2 bases and J 4 bases, with 8 bases left between them. CDR3 loop: CAWSQRSTEAFF. CDR3 bases: TGTGCCTGGAGTCAGAGGAGCACTGAAGCTTTCTTT.

This sequence joins TRBV6-5 and TRBJ2-7; 12 nucleotides align to TRBD2. The V and J ends lost 7 bases and 3 bases, in that order; junction bases with no gene match: 4. CDR3 size: 14 residues. Germline CDR1 MNHEY, CDR2 SVGAGI. The CDR3 DNA reads TGTGCCAGCATACAGACTAGCGGGAGCTACGAGCAGTACTTC. It encodes CASIQTSGSYEQYF.

The chain combines TRBV10-3 with TRBJ1-1; no firm D call. CDR1 ENHRY and CDR2 SYGVKD come from the germline V gene. Between the trimmed V and J ends, which lost 4 bases and 6 bases, there was a span of 15 bases. This CDR3 is 14 amino acids long. For the CDR3, the DNA is TGTGCCATCAGTGTCTCGGGCCGCGGCCCTGAAGCTTTCTTT. Protein product: CAISVSGRGPEAFF.

The J gene is TRBJ2-3, the V gene TRBV7-2, with 8 nucleotides matching TRBD1. J was trimmed by 1 base and V by 1 base; bases with no gene match: 1. The CDR3 spans 15 residues. Germline-derived CDR1 and CDR2 are SGHTA and FQGNSA. Written as DNA, the CDR3 is TGTGCCAGCAGCTTAGGGGGACAGGGCACAGATACGCAGTATTTT. It translates to CASSLGGQGTDTQYF.

This chain joins TRBV30 and TRBJ1-6; the match to TRBD1 covers 7 bases. This CDR3 contains 14 residues. Germline trimming cut 2 bases from V and 7 bases from J; bases unmatched to any gene: 5. Germline CDR1 reads GTSNPN; CDR2 reads SVGIG (reference sequence). The CDR3 loop is CAWSRDSTNSPLHF. The CDR3 DNA reads as TGTGCCTGGAGTAGGGACAGCACCAATTCACCCCTCCACTTT.

This rearrangement joins TRBV2 to TRBJ2-1; the match to TRBD2 covers 16 bases. V lost 6 bases and J lost 0; bases outside the gene matches: 8. This CDR3 region has 19 residues. The germline gives CDR1 SNHLY, CDR2 FYNNEI. The CDR3 loop is CASRAGLAGGGSSYNEQFF. CDR3 sequence (DNA): TGTGCCAGCAGGGCGGGACTAGCGGGAGGGGGAAGCTCCTACAATGAGCAGTTCTTC.

The chain joins TRBV18 to TRBJ1-4; maybe TRBD1 (5 bases). The CDR3 runs to 14 residues. Trimming took 3 bases from V and 8 from J, leaving 13 bases between them. Per germline, CDR1 KGHSH and CDR2 LQKENI. In DNA form, the CDR3 reads TGTGCCAGCTCACCTCGGCAGGGCGGCGAAAAACTGTTTTTT. Its protein product is CASSPRQGGEKLFF.

The chain uses TRBV6-5 and TRBJ1-2; D ambiguous. Germline V gene data show CDR1 as MNHEY and CDR2 as SVGAGI. The ends were cut back, 2 bases at V and 2 bases at J, with 6 bases in the middle. The CDR3 spans 13 residues. CDR3 protein: CASSYGQNYGYTF. DNA of the CDR3: TGTGCCAGCAGTTACGGGCAGAACTATGGCTACACCTTC.

The chain links TRBV30 to TRBJ1-2; maybe TRBD1 (6 bases). The CDR3 length is 15 residues. Trimming pared 0 bases from V and 4 bases from J, leaving 15 bases between. Germline CDR1 and CDR2: GTSNPN and SVGIG (reference sequence). Written as DNA, the CDR3 is TGTGCCTGGAGTGTACTCCCCGGACAGTCCTATGGCTACACCTTC. This sequence encodes CAWSVLPGQSYGYTF.

The chain joins TRBV27 to TRBJ2-5, with 14 bases identical to TRBD2. The CDR3 contains 15 residues. V was clipped by 6 bases and J by 4 bases; unmatched bases: 4. Germline V gene sequence: CDR1 MNHEY, CDR2 SMNVEV (reference sequence). The chain's CDR3 is CASSRGLAGGETQYF. CDR3 coding DNA: TGTGCCAGCAGCCGAGGACTAGCGGGGGGAGAGACCCAGTACTTC.

The chain has TRBV4-1 and TRBJ2-7; D possibly matches TRBD1 or TRBD2 (5 bases each). This CDR3 region has 14 residues. V lost 2 bases and J lost 3, with 11 bases in between. CDR1 is MGHRA and CDR2 is YSYEKL in the germline V gene. For the CDR3, the DNA is TGCGCCAGCAGCCAATGGAAGGGGAGCTACGAGCAGTACTTC. Translating gives CASSQWKGSYEQYF.

This chain links TRBV19 with TRBJ1-1, with 8 bases lining up with TRBD1. V lost 7 bases, J lost 0 bases, and 10 bases stayed unmatched. Germline CDR1 is LNHDA and CDR2 is SQIVND (reference sequence). This CDR3 spans 16 amino acids. CDR3 nucleotide sequence: TGTGCCAGTATTTTGGACAGGGAGGGGATGAACACTGAAGCTTTCTTT. Amino acids: CASILDREGMNTEAFF.

This chain joins TRBV9 and TRBJ2-7, with 10 positions matching TRBD1. Germline CDR1 and CDR2: SGDLS and YYNGEE. V lost 4 bases, J lost 4 bases, and 8 bases stayed unmatched. The CDR3 runs to 15 residues. In DNA, the CDR3 is TGTGCCAGCAGCTTTGGGACAGGGGCAGGGTACGAGCAGTACTTC. Its protein product is CASSFGTGAGYEQYF.

This clone turned up a few times. The chain has TRBV13 and TRBJ1-5, with D unresolved. With 0 bases removed from V and 3 bases from J, the gap between germline ends came to 9 bases. Germline CDR1 is PRHDT and CDR2 is FYEKMQ (reference sequence). The CDR3 length is 15 residues. CDR3 nucleotides: TGTGCCAGCAGCTTAGGGACCAAATCCAATCAGCCCCAGCATTTT. It yields the protein CASSLGTKSNQPQHF.

The V call is TRBV19, the J call TRBJ2-1, with a weak D call TRBD2 (6 bases). V gave up 7 bases and J gave up 6 bases, with 22 bases separating them. The CDR3 runs 16 residues. Germline V gene sequence: CDR1 LNHDA, CDR2 SQIVND (reference sequence). CDR3 coding DNA: TGTGCCAGTAACGGAGGCCTAACGGGAGCAGTCAATGAGCAGTTCTTC. It encodes CASNGGLTGAVNEQFF.

The chain employs TRBV19 and TRBJ1-1; no clear D gene. Deletions cut 3 bases from V and 0 bases from J, with 8 bases between. The CDR3 extends over 14 amino acids. Germline CDR1 LNHDA, CDR2 SQIVND (reference sequence). In DNA, the CDR3 is TGTGCCAGTAGTATTCCCGGGGTGAACACTGAAGCTTTCTTT. Amino acid sequence: CASSIPGVNTEAFF.

The DNA of the CDR3 is TGCGCCAGCAGCCTAATAACTAGCTCCTACAATGAGCAGTTCTTC. It codes for CASSLITSSYNEQFF. The V call is TRBV10-1, the J call TRBJ2-1; tentatively, D is TRBD2 (5 bases). The CDR3 contains 15 residues. Germline V lookup: CDR1 WNHNN, CDR2 SYGVQD (reference sequence). Trimming removed 6 bases at V and 0 bases at J, with 12 bases between.